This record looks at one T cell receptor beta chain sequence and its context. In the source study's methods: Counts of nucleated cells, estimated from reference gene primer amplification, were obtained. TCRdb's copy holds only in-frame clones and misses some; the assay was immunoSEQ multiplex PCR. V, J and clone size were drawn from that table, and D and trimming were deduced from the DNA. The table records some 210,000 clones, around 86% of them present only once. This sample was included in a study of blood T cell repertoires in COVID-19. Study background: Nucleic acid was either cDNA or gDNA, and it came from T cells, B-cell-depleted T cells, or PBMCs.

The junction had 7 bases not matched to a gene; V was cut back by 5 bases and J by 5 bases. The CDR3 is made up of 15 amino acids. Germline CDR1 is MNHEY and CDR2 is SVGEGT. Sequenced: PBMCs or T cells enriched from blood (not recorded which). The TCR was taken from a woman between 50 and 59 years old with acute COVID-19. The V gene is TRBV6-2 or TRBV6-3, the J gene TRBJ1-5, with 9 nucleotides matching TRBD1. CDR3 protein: CASSPGTGIDQPQHF. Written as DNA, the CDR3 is TGTGCCAGCAGTCCCGGGACAGGGATCGATCAGCCCCAGCATTTT.